The 10 T cell receptor beta chains presented below share a single source sample, sequenced in a study of T-cell reconstitution after alpha-beta-depleted transplantation in children (dated by TCRdb to about 2016). Per the publication, the treatment or condition label means: allogeneic hematopoietic cell transplantation with graft depleted of TCRalphabeta T cells and CD19 B cells. The library was obtained by PCR. Sequenced using an Illumina HiSeq 2500. TCR library preparation used molecular barcoding, with unique molecular identifiers applied to normalize quantification of the TCRbeta repertoire. TCRdb reprocessed the public reads (quality trimming at Q25 with fastp, clone calling with MiXCR) and kept in-frame beta chains. One record per CDR3 amino acid sequence lists the most common genes and DNA. Recorded for this sample are about 180,000 distinct CDR3 sequences; 11% of them occurred a single time. Together, the top ten hold about 12% of the sample.

The material was PBMCs, obtained before TCRalphabeta/CD19-depleted stem cell transplant. The receptors originated from a boy between 2 and 10 years old with acute myeloid leukemia, due to receive a stem cell transplant.

The table lists this clonotype with many counts. One junction end does not reproduce the germline sequence, and a read error may be involved. This chain joins TRBV5-1 and TRBJ2-1, with 9 bases fitting TRBD1. In germline, CDR1 is SGHRS, CDR2 YFSETQ. The CDR3 loop spans 15 amino acids. This CDR3 is CASSLTGTGYNDQFF. For the CDR3, the DNA is TGCGCCAGCAGCTTAACCGGGACAGGGTACAATGATCAGTTCTTC. The variable domain in full, with the rest retrieved from reference TRBV5-1 and TRBJ2-1, is KAGVTQTPRYLIKTRGQQVTLSCSPISGHRSVSWYQQTPGQGLQFLFEYFSETQRNKGNFPGRFSGRQFSNSRSEMNVSTLELGDSALYLCASSLTGTGYNDQFFGPGTRLTVL.

This clonotype was recorded many times. The chain combines TRBV20-1 with TRBJ1-4, with D possibly being TRBD1 (5 bases). CDR1 is DFQATT and CDR2 is SNEGSKA in the germline V gene (reference sequence). The germline V and J ends were trimmed by 2 bases and 6 bases, with 13 bases remaining between them. CDR3 length: 14 amino acids. CDR3 loop: CSARLRVLDEKLFF. In DNA form, the CDR3 reads TGCAGTGCTAGACTCAGGGTTCTTGATGAAAAACTGTTTTTT.

This clonotype appeared many times. This sequence joins TRBV21-1 and TRBJ2-2; the DNA was not used to check the table's D call, TRBD1. TRBV21-1 is noted as a pseudogene. The CDR3 runs 15 residues. CDR3 sequence reads: CAIGGGGTNTGELFF. CDR3 coding DNA: TGTGCCATCGGGGGCGGAGGGACGAACACCGGGGAGCTGTTTTTT.

This clonotype was detected ten times or more. The chain carries TRBV12-3 or TRBV12-4 and TRBJ1-5, with 8 nucleotides matching TRBD1. J gave up 5 bases and V 6 bases, and 6 bases lay outside the gene matches. The CDR3 extends over 14 amino acids. CDR3 coding DNA: TGTGCCAGCAGGGGACAGGCCGTCGATCAGCCCCAGCATTTT. Protein product: CASRGQAVDQPQHF.

This clonotype was counted at least ten times. This chain uses TRBV7-9 with TRBJ2-1; no clear D gene. Germline assignment: CDR1 SEHNR and CDR2 FQNEAQ (reference sequence). V lost 5 bases, J lost 12 bases, and 20 bases lay in between. This CDR3 contains 14 residues. The CDR3 region has the DNA TGTGCCAGCAGCCTCCGGACGGAAAAATCCGGGCAGTTCTTC. Protein: CASSLRTEKSGQFF.

In its sample, this clonotype was seen many times. The chain has TRBV4-1 and TRBJ1-2; 7 positions agree with TRBD1. Germline CDR1 is MGHRA and CDR2 is YSYEKL. The CDR3 sequence is 15 residues long. Trimming removed 0 bases from V and 4 bases from J; junction bases left unmatched: 5. CDR3 region: CASSQEFRTGYGYTF. In nucleotides, the CDR3 is TGCGCCAGCAGCCAAGAGTTCCGGACAGGCTATGGCTACACCTTC.

This clonotype showed up many times. The rearrangement joins TRBV10-1 to TRBJ2-2; D unclear. Germline CDR1 reads WNHNN; CDR2 reads SYGVQD (reference sequence). V shed 4 bases and J shed 6 bases, with 9 bases lying between them. This CDR3 has 13 amino acids. Here the CDR3 DNA reads TGCGCCAGCAGTGGAGGTGTCTCCGGGGAGCTGTTTTTT. This encodes CASSGGVSGELFF.

This clonotype came up many times. This chain joins TRBV7-8 and TRBJ2-5; TRBD2 agrees at 9 bases. The germline V gene has CDR1 SGHVS and CDR2 FQNEAQ. V lost 1 base, J lost 3 bases, and 6 bases stayed unmatched. This CDR3 spans 16 amino acids. The CDR3 region is CASSLVQAGGKETQYF. The CDR3 coding sequence is TGTGCCAGCAGCTTAGTTCAAGCGGGGGGTAAAGAGACCCAGTACTTC.

Of note for this clonotype: A read error may account for a junction end that differs from germline. The V and J genes are TRBV6-5 and TRBJ1-6, with D maybe TRBD1 (5 bases). CDR3 length: 15 residues. The germline V gene has CDR1 MNHEY and CDR2 SVGAGI. The CDR3 loop is CASCYLGRLGSPLHF. The DNA of the CDR3 is TGTGCCAGCTGTTACTTGGGACGTCTCGGGTCACCCCTCCACTTT.

Concerning this clonotype: Possible read error: a much larger clone is one base away. The V gene is TRBV3-1, the J gene TRBJ2-1; TRBD2 might be the D (5 bases). Germline V gene data show CDR1 as LGHDT and CDR2 as YNNKEL (reference sequence). The CDR3 length is 17 residues. V was pared by 5 bases and J by 7 bases, with 24 bases between. Here the CDR3 DNA reads TGTGCCAGCAGCATAAGGTCCCGGCCTAACGGGGATAATGAGCAGTTCTTC. It encodes CASSIRSRPNGDNEQFF.